One TCR beta chain is described in this entry. Its antigen remains unidentified. This sample stems from a study of T and B cells in COVID-19 patients. Study details: Critical illness requiring mechanical ventilation or extracorporeal membrane oxygenation affected three fifths of the roughly 20 active-infection patients. In the active-infection cohort, about 90% of the roughly 20 patients had comorbidities linked to unfavorable COVID-19 outcome. Study-wide points: Patients with COVID-19 reportedly showed strongly skewed T cell receptor beta variable and joining gene usage. No sequencing was yet done of CD4+, regulatory or CD8+ subsets, or of SARS-CoV-2-responsive or tetramer+ sorted cells.

Per germline, CDR1 GTSNPN and CDR2 SVGIG (reference sequence). This CDR3 is built from 12 residues. V shed 4 bases and J shed 4 bases, with 7 bases lying between them. TRB rearrangements were amplified by multiplex PCR with BIOMED2 TRB-A/B primers. TCRdb itself ran the multiplex PCR reads through MiXCR, one entry per CDR3 protein. The sample consists of roughly 15,000 distinct CDR3 sequences, 25% to 35% of them appearing once. TRB was amplified from approximately 250-500 ng of blood genomic DNA. The clonotype originates from a human donor who had recovered from COVID-19. The sequenced sample consisted of blood. The chain carries TRBV30 and TRBJ1-4, with a weak D call TRBD1 (5 bases). CDR3 sequence: CAWTRVNEKLFF. The CDR3 nucleotides read TGTGCCTGGACCAGGGTTAATGAAAAACTGTTTTTT.